This is a list of T cell receptor beta chains from one sample in a study of blood T cell repertoires in COVID-19. This table comes from immunoSEQ multiplex PCR, and its TCRdb copy is limited to in-frame clones, with some not included. The data show 200,000 to 250,000 clones, roughly 86% seen once. The sequenced sample was peripheral blood. The receptor source for this set is a woman aged 50 to 60 with COVID-19, enrolled during active disease. CDR3s include the opening cysteine and the closing phenylalanine or tryptophan. Fields, in order: V gene, CDR3 protein.

TRBV5-5,CASSLTGYNVAGYTF
TRBV11-2,CASSLVGRGRTEAFF
TRBV3-1/TRBV3-2,CASSPQRSGGATQYF
TRBV27,CASSLDRVLYEQFF
TRBV5-1,CASSLGGQATDTQYF
TRBV2,CASSEKTSGRRADTQYF
TRBV3-1/TRBV3-2,CASSQGAAYGYTF
TRBV10-1,CASRGAPTDTQYF
TRBV4-1,CASSQEARDSYEQYF
TRBV12-3/TRBV12-4,CASSLGLWETQYF
TRBV28,CASSLGGFEQFF
TRBV19,CASKVLISSFARTGLSPNTDTQYF
TRBV7-8,CASSIFIAYNEQFF
TRBV7-2,CASRPAGGGNIQYF
TRBV7-9,CASSRGRGEKLFF
TRBV5-4,CASSLAFRDTHTGELFF
TRBV3-1/TRBV3-2,CASSPRTGPYTEAFF
TRBV9,CASSVGGRGAGNSPLHF
TRBV24-1,CATSDSSSGGPSRNEQFF
TRBV19,CASSPSIGDTEKLFF
TRBV4-2,CASSQFLQTGELFF
TRBV6-6,CASSYYRGRAQHF
TRBV27,CASSLWPSDADTGELFF
TRBV14,CASSQDVFYGYTF